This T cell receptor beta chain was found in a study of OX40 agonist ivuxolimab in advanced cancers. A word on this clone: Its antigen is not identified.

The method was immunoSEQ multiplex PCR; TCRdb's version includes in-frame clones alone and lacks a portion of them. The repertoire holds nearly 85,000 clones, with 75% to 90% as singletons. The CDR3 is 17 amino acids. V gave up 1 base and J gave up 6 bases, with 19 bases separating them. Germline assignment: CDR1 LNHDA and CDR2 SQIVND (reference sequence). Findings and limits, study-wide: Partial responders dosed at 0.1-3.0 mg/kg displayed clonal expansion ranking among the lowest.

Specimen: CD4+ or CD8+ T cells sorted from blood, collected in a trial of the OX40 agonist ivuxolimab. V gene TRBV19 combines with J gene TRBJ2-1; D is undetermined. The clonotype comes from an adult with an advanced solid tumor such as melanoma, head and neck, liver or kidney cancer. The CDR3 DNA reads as TGTGCCAGTAGTATAGTAGGCCGCCGCCTCTACGCCAATGAGCAGTTCTTC. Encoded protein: CASSIVGRRLYANEQFF. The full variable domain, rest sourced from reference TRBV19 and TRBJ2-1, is DGGITQSPKYLFRKEGQNVTLSCEQNLNHDAMYWYRQDPGQGLRLIYYSQIVNDFQKGDIAEGYSVSREKKESFPLTVTSAQKNPTAFYLCASSIVGRRLYANEQFFGPGTRLTVL.